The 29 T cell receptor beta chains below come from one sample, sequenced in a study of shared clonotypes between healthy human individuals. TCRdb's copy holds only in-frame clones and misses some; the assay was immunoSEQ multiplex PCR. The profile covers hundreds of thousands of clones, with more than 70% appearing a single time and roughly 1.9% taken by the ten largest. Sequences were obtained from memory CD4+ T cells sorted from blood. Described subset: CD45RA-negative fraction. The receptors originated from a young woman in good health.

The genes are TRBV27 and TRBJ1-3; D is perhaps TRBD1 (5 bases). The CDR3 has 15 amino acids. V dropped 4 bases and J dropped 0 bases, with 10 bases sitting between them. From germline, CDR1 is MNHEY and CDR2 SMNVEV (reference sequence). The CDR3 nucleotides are TGTGCCAGCAGTTCGACAGCTTCCTCTGGAAACACCATATATTTT. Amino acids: CASSSTASSGNTIYF.

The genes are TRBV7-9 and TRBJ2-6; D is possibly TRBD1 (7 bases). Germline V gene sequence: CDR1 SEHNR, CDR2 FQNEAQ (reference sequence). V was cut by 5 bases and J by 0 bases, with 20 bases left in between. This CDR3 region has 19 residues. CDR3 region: CASSPRGRTLGSGANVLTF. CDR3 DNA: TGTGCCAGCAGCCCCAGGGGGAGGACTCTGGGCTCTGGGGCCAACGTCCTGACTTTC.

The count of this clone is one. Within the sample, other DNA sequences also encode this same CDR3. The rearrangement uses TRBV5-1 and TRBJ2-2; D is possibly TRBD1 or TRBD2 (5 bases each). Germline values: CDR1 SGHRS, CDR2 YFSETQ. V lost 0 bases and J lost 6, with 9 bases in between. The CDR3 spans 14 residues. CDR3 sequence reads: CASSLARGAGELFF. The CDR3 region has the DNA TGCGCCAGCAGCTTGGCCCGGGGCGCCGGGGAGCTGTTTTTT. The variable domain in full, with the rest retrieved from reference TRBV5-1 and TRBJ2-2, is KAGVTQTPRYLIKTRGQQVTLSCSPISGHRSVSWYQQTPGQGLQFLFEYFSETQRNKGNFPGRFSGRQFSNSRSEMNVSTLELGDSALYLCASSLARGAGELFFGEGSRLTVL.

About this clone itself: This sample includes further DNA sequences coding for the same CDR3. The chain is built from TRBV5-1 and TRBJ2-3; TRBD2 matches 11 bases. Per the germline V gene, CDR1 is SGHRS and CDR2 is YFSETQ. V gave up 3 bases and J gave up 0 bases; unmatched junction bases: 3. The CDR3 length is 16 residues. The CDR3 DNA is TGCGCCAGCAGCTCCCTAGCGGGAGGCAGCACAGATACGCAGTATTTT. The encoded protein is CASSSLAGGSTDTQYF. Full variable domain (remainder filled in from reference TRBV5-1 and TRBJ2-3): KAGVTQTPRYLIKTRGQQVTLSCSPISGHRSVSWYQQTPGQGLQFLFEYFSETQRNKGNFPGRFSGRQFSNSRSEMNVSTLELGDSALYLCASSSLAGGSTDTQYFGPGTRLTVL.

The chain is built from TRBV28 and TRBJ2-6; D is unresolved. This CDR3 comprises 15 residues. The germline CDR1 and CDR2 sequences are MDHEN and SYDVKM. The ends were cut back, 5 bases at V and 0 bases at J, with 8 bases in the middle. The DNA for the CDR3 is TGTGCCAGCAGTGCCTCCCTCTCTGGGGCCAACGTCCTGACTTTC. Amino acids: CASSASLSGANVLTF.

CDR3 in DNA: TGTGCCAGTAGTGTGACCGGGACTAGCGGGTTTCCCAGCTCCTACAATGAGCAGTTCTTC. It encodes CASSVTGTSGFPSSYNEQFF. The rearrangement uses TRBV19 and TRBJ2-1; 12 positions match TRBD2. The CDR3 is 20 amino acids. V lost 5 bases, J lost 0 bases, and 14 bases stayed unmatched. Per germline, CDR1 LNHDA and CDR2 SQIVND (reference sequence).

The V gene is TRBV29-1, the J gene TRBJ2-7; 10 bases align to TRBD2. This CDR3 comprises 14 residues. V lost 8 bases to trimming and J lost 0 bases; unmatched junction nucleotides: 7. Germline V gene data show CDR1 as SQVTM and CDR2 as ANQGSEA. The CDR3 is CSIRLAGNSYEQYF. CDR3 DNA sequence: TGCAGCATAAGACTAGCGGGTAACTCCTACGAGCAGTACTTC.

The chain's CDR3 is CASSARLAGRNEQFF. The CDR3 DNA reads as TGTGCCAGCAGCGCCCGACTAGCGGGAAGGAATGAGCAGTTCTTC. The V call is TRBV9, the J call TRBJ2-1; 11 bases are a match to TRBD2. V dropped 3 bases and J dropped 7; count of bases not matched to a gene: 6. Germline CDR1 SGDLS, CDR2 YYNGEE. The CDR3 runs 15 residues.

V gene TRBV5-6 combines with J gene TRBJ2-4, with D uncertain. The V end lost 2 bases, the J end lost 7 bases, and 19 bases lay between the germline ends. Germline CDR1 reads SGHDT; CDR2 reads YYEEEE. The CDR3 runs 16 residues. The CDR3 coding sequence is TGTGCCAGCAGCTTTCTTGGTTCGGGTGCGTCCAACATTCAGTACTTC. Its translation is CASSFLGSGASNIQYF.

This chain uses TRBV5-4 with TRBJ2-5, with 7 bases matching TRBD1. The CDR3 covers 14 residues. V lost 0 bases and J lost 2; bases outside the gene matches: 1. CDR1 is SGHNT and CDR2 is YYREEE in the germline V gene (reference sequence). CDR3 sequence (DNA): TGTGCCAGCAGCTTGGGGGACAGACAAGAGACCCAGTACTTC. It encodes CASSLGDRQETQYF.

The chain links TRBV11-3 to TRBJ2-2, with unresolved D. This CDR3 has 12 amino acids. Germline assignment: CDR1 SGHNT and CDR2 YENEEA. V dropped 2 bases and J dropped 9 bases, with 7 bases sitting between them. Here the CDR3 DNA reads TGTGCCAGCAGCTTAAGTGAACGGGAGCTGTTTTTT. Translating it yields CASSLSERELFF.

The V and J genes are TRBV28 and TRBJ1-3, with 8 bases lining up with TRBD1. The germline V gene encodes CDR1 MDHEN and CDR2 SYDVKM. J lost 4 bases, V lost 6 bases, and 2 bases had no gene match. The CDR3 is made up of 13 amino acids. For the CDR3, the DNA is TGTGCCAGCAGCGGGACAGGCGGAAACACCATATATTTT. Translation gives CASSGTGGNTIYF.

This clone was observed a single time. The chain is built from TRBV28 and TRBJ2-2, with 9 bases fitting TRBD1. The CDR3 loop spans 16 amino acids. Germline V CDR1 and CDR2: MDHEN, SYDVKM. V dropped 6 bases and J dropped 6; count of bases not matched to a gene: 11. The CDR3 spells CASRFSGTGLPGELFF. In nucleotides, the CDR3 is TGTGCCAGCAGATTTTCCGGGACAGGGTTACCCGGGGAGCTGTTTTTT.

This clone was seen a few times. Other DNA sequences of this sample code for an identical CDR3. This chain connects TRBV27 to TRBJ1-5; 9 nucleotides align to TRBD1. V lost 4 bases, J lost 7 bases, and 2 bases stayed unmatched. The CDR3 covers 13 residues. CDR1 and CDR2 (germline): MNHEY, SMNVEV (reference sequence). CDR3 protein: CASSSQGAQPQHF. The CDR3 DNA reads TGTGCCAGCAGTTCACAGGGGGCGCAGCCCCAGCATTTT.

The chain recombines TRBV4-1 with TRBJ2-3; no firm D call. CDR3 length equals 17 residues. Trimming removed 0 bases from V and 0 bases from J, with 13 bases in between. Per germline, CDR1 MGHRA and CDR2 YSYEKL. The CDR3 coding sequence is TGCGCCAGCAGCCAAGATGGGCAGAGAAGAAGCACAGATACGCAGTATTTT. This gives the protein CASSQDGQRRSTDTQYF.

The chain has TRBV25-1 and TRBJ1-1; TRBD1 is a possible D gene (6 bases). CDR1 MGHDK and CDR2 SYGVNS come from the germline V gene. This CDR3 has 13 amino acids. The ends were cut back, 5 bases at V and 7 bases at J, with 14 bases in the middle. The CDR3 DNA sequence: TGTGCCAGCAGTTTCCCAGGGGTGAGTGAAGCTTTCTTT. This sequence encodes CASSFPGVSEAFF. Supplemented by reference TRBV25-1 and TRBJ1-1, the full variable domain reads EADIYQTPRYLVIGTGKKITLECSQTMGHDKMYWYQQDPGMELHLIHYSYGVNSTEKGDLSSESTVSRIRTEHFPLTLESARPSHTSQYLCASSFPGVSEAFFGQGTRLTVV.

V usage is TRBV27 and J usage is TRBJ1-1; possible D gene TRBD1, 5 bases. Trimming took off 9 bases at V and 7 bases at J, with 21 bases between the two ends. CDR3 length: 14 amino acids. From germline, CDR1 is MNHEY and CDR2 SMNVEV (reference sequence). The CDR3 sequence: CASWLPREVHEAFF. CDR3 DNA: TGTGCCAGTTGGCTTCCCAGGGAGGTTCATGAAGCTTTCTTT.

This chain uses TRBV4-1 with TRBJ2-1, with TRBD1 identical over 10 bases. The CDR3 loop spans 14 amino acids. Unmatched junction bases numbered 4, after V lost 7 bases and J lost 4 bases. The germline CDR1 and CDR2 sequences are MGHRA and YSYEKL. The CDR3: CASTPGQGYNEQFF. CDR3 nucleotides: TGCGCCAGCACTCCGGGACAGGGGTACAATGAGCAGTTCTTC.

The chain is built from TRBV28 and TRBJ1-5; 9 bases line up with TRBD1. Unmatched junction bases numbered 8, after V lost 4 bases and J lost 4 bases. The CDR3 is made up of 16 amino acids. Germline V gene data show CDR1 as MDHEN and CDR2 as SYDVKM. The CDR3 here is CASSSGTGRWNQPQHF. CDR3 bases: TGTGCCAGCAGTTCTGGGACAGGGCGATGGAATCAGCCCCAGCATTTT.

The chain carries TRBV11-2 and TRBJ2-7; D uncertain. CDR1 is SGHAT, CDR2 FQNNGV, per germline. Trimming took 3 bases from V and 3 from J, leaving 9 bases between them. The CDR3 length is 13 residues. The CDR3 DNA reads TGTGCCAGCAGCTTTAACGAAAACTACGAGCAGTACTTC. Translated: CASSFNENYEQYF.

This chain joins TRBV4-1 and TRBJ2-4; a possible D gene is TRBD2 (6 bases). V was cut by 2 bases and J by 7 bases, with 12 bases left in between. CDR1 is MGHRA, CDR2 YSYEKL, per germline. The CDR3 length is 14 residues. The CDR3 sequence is CASSQPAGRNIQYF. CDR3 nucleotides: TGCGCCAGCAGCCAACCGGCAGGGAGGAACATTCAGTACTTC.

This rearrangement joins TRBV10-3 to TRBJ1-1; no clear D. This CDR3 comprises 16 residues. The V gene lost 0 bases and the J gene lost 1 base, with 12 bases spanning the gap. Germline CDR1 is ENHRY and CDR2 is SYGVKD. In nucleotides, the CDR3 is TGTGCCATCAGTGAGTCGACGAGGCAGCGGAACACTGAAGCTTTCTTT. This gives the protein CAISESTRQRNTEAFF.

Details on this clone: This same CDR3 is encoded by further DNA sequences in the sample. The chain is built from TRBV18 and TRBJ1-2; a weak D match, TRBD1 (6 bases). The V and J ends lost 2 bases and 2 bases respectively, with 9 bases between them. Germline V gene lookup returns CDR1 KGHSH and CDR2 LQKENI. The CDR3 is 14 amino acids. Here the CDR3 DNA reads TGTGCCAGCTCACCAGGACAGTCGAACTATGGCTACACCTTC. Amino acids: CASSPGQSNYGYTF.

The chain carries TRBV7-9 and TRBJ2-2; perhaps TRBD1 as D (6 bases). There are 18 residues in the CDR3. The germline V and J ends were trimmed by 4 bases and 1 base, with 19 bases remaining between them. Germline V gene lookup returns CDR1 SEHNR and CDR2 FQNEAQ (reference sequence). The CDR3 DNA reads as TGTGCCAGCAGCTCGGGCTTCTGGGACATCCTGAACACCGGGGAGCTGTTTTTT. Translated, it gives CASSSGFWDILNTGELFF.

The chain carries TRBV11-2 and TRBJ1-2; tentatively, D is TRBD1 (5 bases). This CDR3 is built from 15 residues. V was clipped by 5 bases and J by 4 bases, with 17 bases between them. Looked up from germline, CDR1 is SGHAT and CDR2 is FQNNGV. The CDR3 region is CASSPVRGEFYGYTF. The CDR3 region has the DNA TGTGCCAGCAGCCCCGTGAGAGGGGAGTTCTATGGCTACACCTTC.

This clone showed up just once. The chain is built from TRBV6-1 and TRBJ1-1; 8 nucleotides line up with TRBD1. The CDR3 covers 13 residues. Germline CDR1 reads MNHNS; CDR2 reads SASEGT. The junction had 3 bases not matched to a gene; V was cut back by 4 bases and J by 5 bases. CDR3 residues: CASSGTGGTEAFF. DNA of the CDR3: TGTGCCAGCAGTGGCACAGGGGGGACTGAAGCTTTCTTT.

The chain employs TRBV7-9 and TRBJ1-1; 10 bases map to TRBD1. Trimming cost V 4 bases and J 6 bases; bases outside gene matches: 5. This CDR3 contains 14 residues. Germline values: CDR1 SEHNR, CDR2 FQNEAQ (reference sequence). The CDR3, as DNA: TGTGCCAGCAGCTGGGGACAGGGGTTCCCTGAAGCTTTCTTT. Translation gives CASSWGQGFPEAFF.

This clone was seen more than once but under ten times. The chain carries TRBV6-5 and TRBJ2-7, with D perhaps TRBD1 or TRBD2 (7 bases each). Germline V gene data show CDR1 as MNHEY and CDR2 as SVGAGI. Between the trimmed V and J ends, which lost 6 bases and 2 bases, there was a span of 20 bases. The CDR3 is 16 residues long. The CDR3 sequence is CASSYKTGEGPYEQYF. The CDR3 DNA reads TGTGCCAGCAGCTACAAAACAGGGGAGGGACCCTACGAGCAGTACTTC.

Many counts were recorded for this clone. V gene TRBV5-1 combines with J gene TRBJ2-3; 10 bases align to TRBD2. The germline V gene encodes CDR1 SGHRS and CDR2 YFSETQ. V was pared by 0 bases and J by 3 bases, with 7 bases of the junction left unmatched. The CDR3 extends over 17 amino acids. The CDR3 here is CASSLGTAGGPTDTQYF. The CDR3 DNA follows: TGCGCCAGCAGCTTGGGCACAGCGGGAGGGCCTACAGATACGCAGTATTTT.